Listed here is a single TCR beta chain. In the authors' workflow: For nucleated cells, counts were estimated from reference gene primer amplification. Libraries were prepared by immunoSEQ multiplex PCR; TCRdb keeps only in-frame clonotypes and omits some of them. The DNA gave D and trimming, while V, J and clone size come from that table. This table has 300,000 to 450,000 clones, roughly 85% appearing once. This record comes from a study of blood T cell repertoires in COVID-19. As for the study in general: Donors in the United States, Italy and Spain gave samples during acute or convalescent COVID-19. Sources were T cells, B-cell-depleted T cells, or PBMCs; the material itself was cDNA or gDNA.

The CDR3 spans 13 residues. Trimming took 0 bases from V and 3 from J, leaving 9 bases between them. The germline V gene has CDR1 GTSNPN and CDR2 SVGIG (reference sequence). This TCR came from a woman younger than 30 with acute or convalescent COVID-19. Sequenced input: peripheral blood. The V gene is TRBV30, the J gene TRBJ2-7; no clear D gene. CDR3 in amino acids: CAWSVHPGYEQYF. CDR3 sequence (DNA): TGTGCCTGGAGTGTACACCCAGGCTACGAGCAGTACTTC.